The 10 T cell receptor beta chains given below trace back to one sample, sequenced in a study of blood T cell repertoires in COVID-19. The protocol was immunoSEQ multiplex PCR, while the TCRdb copy is restricted to in-frame clones and leaves out a portion. Among approximately 87,000 clones listed, roughly 80% were seen once. The specimen sequenced was peripheral blood. These receptors came from a woman of 80 years or more with acute or convalescent COVID-19.

This chain connects TRBV10-2 to TRBJ1-2; 8 bases fit TRBD1. Per the germline V gene, CDR1 is WSHSY and CDR2 is SAAADI. The CDR3 length is 12 residues. The V segment lost 8 bases and the J segment 6 bases; nucleotides outside the gene matches: 5. The CDR3 DNA sequence: TGCGCCAGCGGTCAGGGGGCTCATGGCTACACCTTC. This gives the protein CASGQGAHGYTF.

The chain has TRBV6-6 and TRBJ2-7; 7 nucleotides align to TRBD1. The CDR3 is 11 residues long. V was pared by 5 bases and J by 9 bases, with 4 bases of the junction left unmatched. Germline values: CDR1 MNHNY, CDR2 SVGAGI (reference sequence). The chain's CDR3 is CASSQTGVQYF. In nucleotides, the CDR3 is TGTGCCAGCAGTCAAACAGGGGTGCAGTACTTC.

The chain has TRBV19 and TRBJ1-6, with a tentative D call TRBD1 (5 bases). Germline V gene lookup returns CDR1 LNHDA and CDR2 SQIVND (reference sequence). The CDR3 length is 15 residues. The V end lost 7 bases, the J end lost 10 bases, and 20 bases lay between the germline ends. CDR3 sequence (DNA): TGTGCCAGTACCCCCGGGGGAGGGATCGAATCACCCCTCCACTTT. Amino acids: CASTPGGGIESPLHF.

This clone has more than one count but fewer than ten. The chain employs TRBV28 and TRBJ1-4; D is perhaps TRBD1 (6 bases). CDR1 is MDHEN and CDR2 is SYDVKM in the germline V gene. The CDR3 covers 15 residues. V lost 5 bases and J lost 6, with 16 bases in between. CDR3 in amino acids: CASSPRQVKDEKLFF. The CDR3, as DNA: TGTGCCAGCAGTCCCCGACAGGTCAAGGATGAAAAACTGTTTTTT.

The chain couples TRBV7-9 to TRBJ1-2; D gene ambiguous. Trimming shortened V by 0 bases and J by 5 bases, and 10 bases separated the two germline ends. The germline V gene has CDR1 SEHNR and CDR2 FQNEAQ (reference sequence). CDR3 length equals 14 residues. CDR3 sequence: CASSLAPDKYGYTF. The CDR3 DNA reads as TGTGCCAGCAGCTTAGCACCCGACAAATATGGCTACACCTTC.

This rearrangement joins TRBV6-6 to TRBJ1-2; 12 positions agree with TRBD1. The V and J ends lost 2 bases and 8 bases, in that order; junction bases with no gene match: 6. This CDR3 has 15 amino acids. The germline V gene encodes CDR1 MNHNY and CDR2 SVGAGI (reference sequence). CDR3 amino acids: CASSYPGQGAGGYTF. The CDR3 DNA sequence: TGTGCCAGCAGTTACCCGGGACAGGGGGCGGGAGGCTACACCTTC.

The chain carries TRBV5-6 and TRBJ2-5; 12 nucleotides match TRBD2. The V gene's germline CDR1 is SGHDT and CDR2 YYEEEE. Unmatched junction bases numbered 3, after V lost 0 bases and J lost 3 bases. This CDR3 has 16 amino acids. Here the CDR3 reads CASSLVGLAGKETQYF. Written as DNA, the CDR3 is TGTGCCAGCAGCTTGGTAGGACTAGCGGGGAAAGAGACCCAGTACTTC.

The chain has TRBV2 and TRBJ2-7, with 7 bases lining up with TRBD2. V lost 6 bases and J lost 2; bases outside the gene matches: 10. Germline CDR1 SNHLY, CDR2 FYNNEI. The CDR3 extends over 15 amino acids. CDR3 in amino acids: CASSGARGVAYEQYF. The CDR3, as DNA: TGTGCCAGCAGCGGAGCCCGGGGGGTAGCCTACGAGCAGTACTTC.

This rearrangement joins TRBV6-5 to TRBJ1-2; 7 bases are a match to TRBD1. The junction had 2 bases not matched to a gene; V was cut back by 0 bases and J by 4 bases. The CDR3 is 14 amino acids. The germline V gene has CDR1 MNHEY and CDR2 SVGAGI. CDR3 nucleotides: TGTGCCAGCAGTTACTCCCAGGGGGTCTATGGCTACACCTTC. This translates into CASSYSQGVYGYTF.

This rearrangement joins TRBV14 to TRBJ2-7, with D tentatively TRBD1 (5 bases). This CDR3 region has 13 residues. Germline loops: CDR1 SGHDN, CDR2 FVKESK. Trimming removed 3 bases from V and 4 bases from J, with 10 bases in between. In nucleotides, the CDR3 is TGTGCCAGCAGCCAGAAAAGGGGATACGAGCAGTACTTC. Translated, it gives CASSQKRGYEQYF.